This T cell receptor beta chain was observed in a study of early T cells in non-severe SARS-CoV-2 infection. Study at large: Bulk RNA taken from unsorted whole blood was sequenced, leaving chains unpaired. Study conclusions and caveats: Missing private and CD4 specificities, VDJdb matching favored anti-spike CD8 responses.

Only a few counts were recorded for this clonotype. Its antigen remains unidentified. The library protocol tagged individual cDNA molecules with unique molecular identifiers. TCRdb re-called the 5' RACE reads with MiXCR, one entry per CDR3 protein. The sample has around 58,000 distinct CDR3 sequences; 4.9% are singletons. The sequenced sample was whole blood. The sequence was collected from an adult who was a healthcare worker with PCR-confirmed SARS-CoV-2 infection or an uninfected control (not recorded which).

The CDR3 DNA reads as TGTGCCAGCAGCCAAGTTCGTAACGTCCTGACTTTC. Translating it yields CASSQVRNVLTF. This sequence joins TRBV14 and TRBJ2-6; D is unresolved. Trimming shortened V by 1 base and J by 10 bases, and 5 bases separated the two germline ends. The CDR3 is 12 residues long. The germline V gene encodes CDR1 SGHDN and CDR2 FVKESK.